The rows below give T cell receptor beta chains drawn from one sample of a study of T cell responses to AZD1222 COVID-19 vaccine. Sequencing was performed with immunoSEQ multiplex PCR; in TCRdb, only in-frame clones are kept and a portion is missing. Of around 130,000 clones in the sample, 89% were seen once. The starting material was peripheral blood, obtained 28 days after the second AZD1222 dose. These receptors all stem from an adult who received the AZD1222 COVID-19 vaccine. Both conserved end residues are part of each CDR3. The D gene is left open where the match is weak. Size is omitted from some rows. Given values are once, few, many or a class for expanded clones.

J gene,D gene,clone size,V gene,CDR3 protein,CDR3 DNA
TRBJ2-7,NA,NA,TRBV15,CATSRDSWEQYF,TGTGCCACCAGCAGAGATTCGTGGGAGCAGTACTTC
TRBJ1-1,NA,NA,TRBV5-1,CASSLDPGPTEAFF,TGCGCCAGCAGCTTGGATCCCGGCCCCACTGAAGCTTTCTTT
TRBJ1-1,TRBD1,NA,TRBV29-1,CSGVTGDTEAFF,TGCAGCGGTGTAACAGGGGACACTGAAGCTTTCTTT
TRBJ1-2,NA,NA,TRBV7-6,CASSFLSGYTF,TGTGCCAGCAGCTTCCTATCTGGCTACACCTTC
TRBJ1-5,NA,NA,TRBV3-1/TRBV3-2,CASSQDPGQPQHF,TGTGCCAGCAGCCAAGATCCGGGGCAGCCCCAGCATTTT
TRBJ2-4,NA,NA,TRBV6-5,CASSRTVVAKNIQYF,TGTGCCAGCAGCCGCACAGTAGTAGCCAAAAACATTCAGTACTTC
TRBJ1-5,NA,NA,TRBV19,CASKGWDNQPQHF,TGTGCCAGTAAGGGCTGGGACAATCAGCCCCAGCATTTT
TRBJ2-7,TRBD2,NA,TRBV9,CASSVLLAGDEQYF,TGTGCCAGCAGCGTCTTGCTAGCGGGGGACGAGCAGTACTTC
TRBJ2-7,TRBD2,NA,TRBV28,CASSLRLAGGTPPREQYF,TGTGCCAGCAGTTTAAGACTAGCGGGGGGGACCCCACCAAGGGAGCAGTACTTC
TRBJ2-3,TRBD1,NA,TRBV15,CATSMDRGRTDTQYF,TGTGCCACCAGCATGGATAGGGGGCGCACAGATACGCAGTATTTT
TRBJ2-2,NA,NA,TRBV7-9,CASSSANTGELFF,TGTGCCAGCAGCTCCGCGAACACCGGGGAGCTGTTTTTT
TRBJ2-3,NA,NA,TRBV19,CASSVGVGDTQYF,TGTGCCAGTAGTGTCGGGGTGGGAGATACGCAGTATTTT
TRBJ2-6,NA,NA,TRBV3-1/TRBV3-2,CASSQEDQTNVLTF,TGTGCCAGCAGCCAAGAGGACCAGACTAACGTCCTGACTTTC
TRBJ1-6,TRBD1,NA,TRBV25-1,CASSEFLDRRSSPLHF,TGTGCCAGCAGTGAATTTTTGGACAGGCGAAGTTCACCCCTCCACTTT
TRBJ2-7,TRBD2,NA,TRBV5-1,CASSLERAGVNEQYF,TGCGCCAGCAGCTTGGAACGGGCGGGAGTTAACGAGCAGTACTTC
TRBJ1-1,NA,NA,TRBV7-3,CASSSWGGTEAFF,TGTGCCAGCAGTTCCTGGGGGGGCACTGAAGCTTTCTTT
TRBJ1-3,NA,NA,TRBV7-9,CASSRAGSGNTIYF,TGTGCCAGCAGCCGGGCAGGGAGTGGAAACACCATATATTTT
TRBJ1-2,NA,NA,TRBV3-1/TRBV3-2,CASSFKGIGGYTF,TGTGCCAGCAGCTTCAAGGGGATCGGTGGCTACACCTTC
TRBJ2-1,NA,once,TRBV5-4,CAWVPQGVVDEQFF,TGTGCCTGGGTCCCTCAGGGAGTGGTGGACGAGCAGTTCTTC
TRBJ2-2,TRBD1,NA,TRBV4-1,CASLGQVGPTGELFF,TGCGCCAGCCTCGGACAGGTTGGACCGACCGGGGAGCTGTTTTTT